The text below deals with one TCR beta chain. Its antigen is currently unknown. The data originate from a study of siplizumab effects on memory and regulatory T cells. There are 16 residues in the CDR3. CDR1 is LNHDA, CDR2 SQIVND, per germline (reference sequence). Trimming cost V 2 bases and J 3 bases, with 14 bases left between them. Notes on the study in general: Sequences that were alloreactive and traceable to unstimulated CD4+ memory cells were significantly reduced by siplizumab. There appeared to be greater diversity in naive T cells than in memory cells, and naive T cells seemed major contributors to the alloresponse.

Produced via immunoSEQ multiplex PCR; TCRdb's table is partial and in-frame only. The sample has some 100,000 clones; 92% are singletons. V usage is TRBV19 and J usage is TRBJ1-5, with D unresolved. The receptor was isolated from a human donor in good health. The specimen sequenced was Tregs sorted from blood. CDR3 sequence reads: CASSITRSPYNQPQHF. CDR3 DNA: TGTGCCAGTAGTATAACCAGGTCCCCCTACAATCAGCCCCAGCATTTT.